The present T cell receptor beta chain was sequenced within a study of T cells in women clearing cervical HPV infection. Findings and limits, study-wide: Cases carried less TRBV6-7 than controls: approximately 0.1% versus 0.16%.

As for this clone: What it recognizes is unknown. The CDR3 goes on 3 residues after the read ends, and that part is filled in from the germline J gene.

V lost 6 bases and J lost 0, with 12 bases in between. The CDR3 is 15 amino acids. Germline CDR1 and CDR2: MDHEN and SYDVKM. Some clones are missing from TCRdb's copy, which holds only in-frame ones; the method was immunoSEQ multiplex PCR. The repertoire table contains 40,000 to 60,000 clones. This clonotype originated in a woman between 18 and 75 years old with a cervical HPV16 infection that either progressed to CIN3+ or cleared (not recorded which). The sample taken for sequencing was blood buffy coat. The chain recombines TRBV28 with TRBJ1-5; perhaps TRBD1 as D (6 bases). The DNA read from the CDR3 is TGTGCCAGCAGCGGGGGGCGATATAGCAATCAGCCC. Translated, it gives CASSGGRYSNQP. The whole CDR3 region reads CASSGGRYSNQPQHF.